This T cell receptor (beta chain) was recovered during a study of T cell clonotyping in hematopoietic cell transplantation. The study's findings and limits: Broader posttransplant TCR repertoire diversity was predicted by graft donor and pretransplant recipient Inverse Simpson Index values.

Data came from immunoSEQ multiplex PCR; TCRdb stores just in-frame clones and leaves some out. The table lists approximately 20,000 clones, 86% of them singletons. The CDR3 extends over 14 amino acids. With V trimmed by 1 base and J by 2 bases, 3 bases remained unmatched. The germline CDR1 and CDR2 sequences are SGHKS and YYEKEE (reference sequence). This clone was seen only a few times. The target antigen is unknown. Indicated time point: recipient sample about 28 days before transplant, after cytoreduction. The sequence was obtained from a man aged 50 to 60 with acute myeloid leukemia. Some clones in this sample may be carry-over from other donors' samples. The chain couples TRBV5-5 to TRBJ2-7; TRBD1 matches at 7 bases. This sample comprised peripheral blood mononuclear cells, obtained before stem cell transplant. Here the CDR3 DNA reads TGTGCCAGCAGCTTGACAGGGGCCGCCTACGAGCAGTACTTC. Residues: CASSLTGAAYEQYF.